The clone carrying this TCR beta chain turned up a few times. The source of the sample is a study of blood T cells in healthy people across ages. The V and J ends lost 5 bases and 5 bases respectively, with 10 bases between them. The CDR3 consists of 12 residues. CDR1 and CDR2 (germline): MDHEN, SYDVKM. Total RNA was isolated from each sample in quantities of at least 5 micrograms. A second PCR, run for about 7 to 12 cycles, used a sample-barcoded 5' primer plus a J-beta primer mix. Each CDR3 protein is one row after TCRdb ran MiXCR on the 5' RACE reads. The sample lists roughly 1,100,000 distinct CDR3 sequences, under 30% occurring once. These records were also assigned to another study, of T cells of mothers and their children. That source adds: During the second PCR, the M1S primer introduced sample barcodes along with 2-4 random nucleotides.

The chain carries TRBV28 and TRBJ2-7, with D uncertain. The TCR sequence derives from a girl aged 2-10 years in good health. Sequencing used blood. The CDR3 region has the DNA TGTGCCAGCAGTCCCCCTACCCACGAGCAGTACTTC. Its translation is CASSPPTHEQYF.